This TCR beta chain was profiled in a study of OX40 agonist ivuxolimab in advanced cancers. Study-wide context: All patients had ivuxolimab intravenously every 2 weeks at 0.01 to 10 mg/kg.

Profiling relied on immunoSEQ multiplex PCR, and the TCRdb table lists in-frame clones only, not all of them. The table has about 81,000 clones, under 95% seen once. Study-wide points: The antigens recognized by the expanded peripheral T cells, that is their antigen specificity, were not determined. CD4+ and CD8+ blood T cells expanded clonally by week 6 at 0.1 to 3.0 mg/kg.

Note on this clone: The antigen remains unidentified.

The study sampled blood at baseline, cycle 4 day 1, and cycle 7 day 1. Germline loops: CDR1 SGHVS, CDR2 FNYEAQ. This CDR3 region has 14 residues. The ends were cut back, 2 bases at V and 3 bases at J, with 8 bases in the middle. Sequences were derived from CD4+ or CD8+ T cells sorted from blood, sampled in a trial of the OX40 agonist ivuxolimab. This rearrangement joins TRBV7-6 to TRBJ1-5; D uncertain. The source of this sequence is an adult with an advanced solid tumor such as melanoma, head and neck, liver or kidney cancer. CDR3 DNA sequence: TGTGCCAGCAGCTTATCGGAATCCAATCAGCCCCAGCATTTT. Protein sequence: CASSLSESNQPQHF.